This entry lists 5 T cell receptor beta chains sequenced from one sample in a study of blood T cell repertoires in COVID-19 (dated by TCRdb to 2020 to 2022). The library came from the immunoSEQ multiplex PCR assay. In TCRdb, the immuneACCESS table is reduced to in-frame sequences with V and J assigned. These tables do not hold every clone; where another copy was compared, an unresolved V gene accounts for under half, and the others remain unexplained. Here the sample has about 230,000 clones; approximately 82% occur a single time. The ten most abundant clones make up 1.4% of the sample. Source material: peripheral blood. Receptor source: a woman aged 40-49 years who had recovered from COVID-19.

The count of this clone is one. The chain carries TRBV10-3 and TRBJ1-1, with a tentative D call TRBD1 (6 bases). The CDR3 has 15 residues. V was trimmed by 4 bases and J by 1 base, leaving 13 bases between them. Germline CDR1 is ENHRY and CDR2 is SYGVKD. The CDR3 coding sequence is TGTGCCATCAGTGGGACAGCAGGCTGGAACACTGAAGCTTTCTTT. This translates into CAISGTAGWNTEAFF.

The rearrangement joins TRBV6-1 to TRBJ1-6; 8 bases agree with TRBD1. The CDR3 covers 16 residues. J was trimmed by 5 bases and V by 0 bases; bases with no gene match: 3. The germline V gene has CDR1 MNHNS and CDR2 SASEGT. The CDR3 reads CASSEAPGGNNSPLHF. CDR3 in DNA: TGTGCCAGCAGTGAAGCCCCAGGGGGCAATAATTCACCCCTCCACTTT.

A remark on this clone: This CDR3 is also generated by other DNA sequences in the sample. V is TRBV2 and J is TRBJ2-5; 12 bases fit TRBD2. The germline V gene has CDR1 SNHLY and CDR2 FYNNEI. Trimming removed 6 bases from V and 2 bases from J; junction bases left unmatched: 4. The CDR3 contains 15 residues. The CDR3 region is CASSRLAGGQETQYF. In DNA form, the CDR3 reads TGTGCCAGCAGCCGGCTAGCGGGGGGGCAAGAGACCCAGTACTTC.

The chain uses TRBV4-3 and TRBJ2-5; 15 bases are a match to TRBD2. The V segment lost 1 base and the J segment 5 bases; nucleotides outside the gene matches: 2. The CDR3 runs 16 residues. Germline CDR1 is LGHNA and CDR2 is YSLEER. The CDR3 sequence: CASSQGTSGGAETQYF. The CDR3 DNA reads TGCGCCAGCAGCCAAGGGACTAGCGGGGGGGCGGAGACCCAGTACTTC.

The V gene is TRBV5-1, the J gene TRBJ1-1; D gene ambiguous. The CDR3 covers 13 residues. V was shortened by 0 bases and J by 1 base, with 4 bases between the two germline ends. Germline V CDR1 and CDR2: SGHRS, YFSETQ. CDR3 residues: CASSLVSNTEAFF. CDR3 bases: TGCGCCAGCAGCTTGGTCTCGAACACTGAAGCTTTCTTT.